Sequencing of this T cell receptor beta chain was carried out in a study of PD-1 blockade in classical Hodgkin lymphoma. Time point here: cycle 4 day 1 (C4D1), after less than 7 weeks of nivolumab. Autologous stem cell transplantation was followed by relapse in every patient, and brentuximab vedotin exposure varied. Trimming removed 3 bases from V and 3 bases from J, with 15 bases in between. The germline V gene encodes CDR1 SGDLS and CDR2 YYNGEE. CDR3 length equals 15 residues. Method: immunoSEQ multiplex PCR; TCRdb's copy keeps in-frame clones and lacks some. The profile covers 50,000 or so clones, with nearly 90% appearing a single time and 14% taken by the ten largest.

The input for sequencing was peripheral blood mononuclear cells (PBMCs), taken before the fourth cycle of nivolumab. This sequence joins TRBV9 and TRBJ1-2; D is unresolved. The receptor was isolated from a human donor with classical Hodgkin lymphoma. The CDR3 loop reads CASSEWGTLHYGYTF. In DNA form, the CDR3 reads TGTGCCAGCAGCGAGTGGGGAACCCTCCACTATGGCTACACCTTC.